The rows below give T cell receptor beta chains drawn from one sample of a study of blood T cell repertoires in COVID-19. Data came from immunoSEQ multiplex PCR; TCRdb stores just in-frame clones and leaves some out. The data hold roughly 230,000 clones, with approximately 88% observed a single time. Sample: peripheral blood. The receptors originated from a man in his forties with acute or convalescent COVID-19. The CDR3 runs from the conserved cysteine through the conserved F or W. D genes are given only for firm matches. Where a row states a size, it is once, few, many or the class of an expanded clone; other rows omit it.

DNA: TGTGCCAGCAGCTCTAGCGGGATCCGAGAGACCCAGTACTTC
CDR3: CASSSSGIRETQYF
V: TRBV5-4
J: TRBJ2-5
D: TRBD2
size: .

DNA: TGTGCCATCAGTGAGGCAGTGGCGGGGTTGGTTGTCACTGAAGCTTTCTTT
CDR3: CAISEAVAGLVVTEAFF
V: TRBV10-3
J: TRBJ1-1
D: .
size: .

DNA: TGTGCTAGTGCCTTGCAGAGGGGGTTTGGCGGGAGGGCGAACAATGAGCAGTTCTTC
CDR3: CASALQRGFGGRANNEQFF
V: TRBV12-5
J: TRBJ2-1
D: TRBD2
size: .

DNA: TGTGCCAGCAGATTGATATCCTTGGGAGCAGATACGCAGTATTTT
CDR3: CASRLISLGADTQYF
V: TRBV7-8
J: TRBJ2-3
D: .
size: once

DNA: TGTGCCAGCCTTCCCCAGCGGGATAGCGGGGAGCTGTTTTTT
CDR3: CASLPQRDSGELFF
V: TRBV6-5
J: TRBJ2-2
D: TRBD2
size: .

DNA: TGTGCCAGCAGCTTAGATCTAGCGGGAGGCCTCTACAATGAGCAGTTCTTC
CDR3: CASSLDLAGGLYNEQFF
V: TRBV11-2
J: TRBJ2-1
D: TRBD2
size: .

DNA: TGTGCCAGCAGCCAAGATTCTAGGGGGAGCTATGGCTACACCTTC
CDR3: CASSQDSRGSYGYTF
V: TRBV3-1/TRBV3-2
J: TRBJ1-2
D: .
size: .

DNA: TGCGCCAGCAGCGCCGGACTAGCGGGGCACAATGAGCAGTTCTTC
CDR3: CASSAGLAGHNEQFF
V: TRBV5-1
J: TRBJ2-1
D: TRBD2
size: .

DNA: TGTGCCAGCAGCAGTCCCGGGACAGGGAACGCTGAAGCTTTCTTT
CDR3: CASSSPGTGNAEAFF
V: TRBV21-1
J: TRBJ1-1
D: .
size: .

DNA: TGTGCCAGCAATTCTCAGGGATACGAGCAGTACTTC
CDR3: CASNSQGYEQYF
V: TRBV12-3/TRBV12-4
J: TRBJ2-7
D: .
size: .

DNA: TGTGCCAGTAGTATCGGGTATGTAGGAACTGAAGCTTTCTTT
CDR3: CASSIGYVGTEAFF
V: TRBV19
J: TRBJ1-1
D: .
size: once

DNA: TGTGCCAGTAGTCTCCAACCGGGACTAGCGGGATTTGAGCAGTTCTTC
CDR3: CASSLQPGLAGFEQFF
V: TRBV19
J: TRBJ2-1
D: TRBD2
size: once

DNA: TGCAGTGCTAGTTCTTGGGCCCCCTCCTACGAGCAGTACTTC
CDR3: CSASSWAPSYEQYF
V: TRBV20-1
J: TRBJ2-7
D: .
size: .

DNA: TGTGCCAGCAGCTTTACGACAGGGGAAGTTCCTGAAGCTTTCTTT
CDR3: CASSFTTGEVPEAFF
V: TRBV7-8
J: TRBJ1-1
D: TRBD1
size: few

DNA: TGCGCCAGCAGCCAAGAACTAGCGGGAGGGCCGGGCGGTGAGCAGTTCTTC
CDR3: CASSQELAGGPGGEQFF
V: TRBV4-3
J: TRBJ2-1
D: TRBD2
size: .

DNA: TGTGCCAGCAGTTCCTCACATCAGGGCTACACCTTC
CDR3: CASSSSHQGYTF
V: TRBV28
J: TRBJ1-2
D: .
size: .

DNA: TGCGCCAGTAGCTCCGGGACAGGAGCCTACGAGCAGTACTTC
CDR3: CASSSGTGAYEQYF
V: TRBV5-1
J: TRBJ2-7
D: TRBD1
size: .

DNA: TGTGCCAGCTCACAGGAGACTAGCGGATACAATGAGCAGTTCTTC
CDR3: CASSQETSGYNEQFF
V: TRBV18
J: TRBJ2-1
D: TRBD2
size: .

DNA: TGTGCCAGCAGCCAAGATGGGACAGCCACCGTGAAACTGTTTTTT
CDR3: CASSQDGTATVKLFF
V: TRBV3-1/TRBV3-2
J: TRBJ1-4
D: TRBD1
size: once

DNA: TGTGCCAGCAGCGGAGAGGGACACCGGGGTCAGCCCCAGCATTTT
CDR3: CASSGEGHRGQPQHF
V: TRBV7-8
J: TRBJ1-5
D: .
size: .

DNA: TGTGCCACAGGGGACAGCCACAATGAGCAGTTCTTC
CDR3: CATGDSHNEQFF
V: TRBV12-3/TRBV12-4
J: TRBJ2-1
D: TRBD1
size: .

DNA: TGTGCCAGCAGCCCTGGGGACAGCCGATCTAATGAAAAACTGTTTTTT
CDR3: CASSPGDSRSNEKLFF
V: TRBV4-2
J: TRBJ1-4
D: TRBD1
size: .